Listed below are T cell receptor beta chains from one sample, sequenced in a study of cytomegalovirus exposure and HLA in healthy donors. Using immunoSEQ multiplex PCR, the repertoire was profiled, and TCRdb retains in-frame clones only, with some absent. The table shows some 170,000 clones, with roughly 80% occurring only once. Sequenced material: PBMCs. The receptors were gathered from a man aged 45-65 years in good health and CMV-seropositive. Each CDR3 is given with its conserved first and last residue. The D gene is left open where the match is weak. Only part of the rows carry a size: once, few, many, or a class if the clone is expanded.

.	TRBJ1-5	TRBV7-9	.	TGTGCCAGCAGCAGGGGGAATAGCAATCAGCCCCAGCATTTT	CASSRGNSNQPQHF
TRBD2	TRBJ2-1	TRBV9	.	TGTGCCAGCAGCCCAGATACTAGCGGGAGCGCGTCCTACAATGAGCAGTTCTTC	CASSPDTSGSASYNEQFF
TRBD1	TRBJ2-1	TRBV7-3	.	TGTGCCAGCAGTTCCGGGACAGGGAAGTTCTTC	CASSSGTGKFF
.	TRBJ2-3	TRBV6-1	.	TGTGCCAGCAGTGTCAGGACAGGGGGTCGGACTAGCGGTTCTCTTACGCAGTATTTT	CASSVRTGGRTSGSLTQYF
TRBD2	TRBJ2-2	TRBV2	.	TGTGCCAGCAGGGGGGGGCTAGCGGGGACCGGGGAGCTGTTTTTT	CASRGGLAGTGELFF
.	TRBJ2-1	TRBV19	.	TGTGCCAGTAGTATAGTGGAGAATGAGCAGTTCTTC	CASSIVENEQFF
.	TRBJ1-2	TRBV2	.	TGTGCCAGCGAAATTACAGGGTTCCATAATGGCTACACCTTC	CASEITGFHNGYTF
TRBD1	TRBJ2-7	TRBV27	.	TGTGCCAGCAGCCCCAGGACAGGGTCCTACGAGCAGTACTTC	CASSPRTGSYEQYF
TRBD1	TRBJ2-2	TRBV7-7	.	TGTGCTAGCAGCTCAAGGGACAGGGGTTTCACCGGGGAGCTGTTTTTT	CASSSRDRGFTGELFF
.	TRBJ2-1	TRBV7-2	.	TGTGCCAGCAGCTTAGGAGCTCGGACAGAGCAGTTCTTC	CASSLGARTEQFF
TRBD1	TRBJ1-5	TRBV7-8	once	TGTGCCAGCAGCTTGGGACAGGGATATCAGCCCCAGCATTTT	CASSLGQGYQPQHF
TRBD2	TRBJ2-1	TRBV2	.	TGTGCCAGTTCTGGACCCCAGACTAGCGGGAGGCACTCCTACAATGAGCAGTTCTTC	CASSGPQTSGRHSYNEQFF
.	TRBJ2-5	TRBV15	.	TGTGCCACCAGCAGAGAATGGAGGGAAGAGACCCAGTACTTC	CATSREWREETQYF
.	TRBJ2-7	TRBV11-3	few	TGTGCCGCCCAGGGGGCGGGAGGGCCCTACGAGCAGTACTTC	CAAQGAGGPYEQYF
.	TRBJ1-1	TRBV6-1	.	TGTGCCAGCAGTCTCGGACAGAACACTGAAGCTTTCTTT	CASSLGQNTEAFF
TRBD2	TRBJ2-3	TRBV7-7	few	TGTGCTAGCAGCTTTCCCGAGGCTAGCGGGAGCACAGATACGCAGTATTTT	CASSFPEASGSTDTQYF
TRBD1	TRBJ1-5	TRBV6-1	.	TGTGCCAGCAGTGAAGGGACAGGGGGTAGGAATCAGCCCCAGCATTTT	CASSEGTGGRNQPQHF
.	TRBJ2-2	TRBV4-2	.	TGTGCCAGCAGCCAAGATACAGCGAACACCGGGGAGCTGTTTTTT	CASSQDTANTGELFF
TRBD1	TRBJ2-7	TRBV11-2	.	TGTGCCAGCAGCGGGACAGGGTCCTACGAGCAGTACTTC	CASSGTGSYEQYF
.	TRBJ1-4	TRBV6-5	.	TGTGCCAGCAGTACGGGAGGCGGCCAGAATGAAAAACTGTTTTTT	CASSTGGGQNEKLFF
TRBD1	TRBJ1-5	TRBV19	few	TGTGCCAGTAGTATAACAGGGGTAGATCAGCCCCAGCATTTT	CASSITGVDQPQHF
.	TRBJ2-3	TRBV7-2	.	TGTGCCAGCAGCTTATTCCCCGGGGGGCTAGGAGATACGCAGTATTTT	CASSLFPGGLGDTQYF
.	TRBJ2-1	TRBV6-5	.	TGTGTCAGCAGTTACTCTGGCGGGACCAACAATGAGCAGTTCTTC	CVSSYSGGTNNEQFF
.	TRBJ2-7	TRBV4-2	.	TGTGCCAGCAGCAACGTACTGGTCTCCTACGAGCAGTACTTC	CASSNVLVSYEQYF
TRBD1	TRBJ1-6	TRBV2	once	TGTGCCGGACAGGGGGCGAGCGCCGATTCACCCCTCCACTTT	CAGQGASADSPLHF
.	TRBJ1-1	TRBV6-5	.	TGTGCCAGCAGTTTTAACCGGGGAGCTACTGAAGCTTTCTTT	CASSFNRGATEAFF
.	TRBJ2-1	TRBV5-4	once	TGTGCCAGCAGCCCGTCCCCCCTGTCCTACAATGAGCAGTTCTTC	CASSPSPLSYNEQFF
.	TRBJ1-2	TRBV6-5	.	TGTGCCAGCCGAGGTGTGGGTAATGGCTACACCTTC	CASRGVGNGYTF
.	TRBJ2-7	TRBV5-6	.	TGTGCCAGCAGCTTGGTCAACAGGGTACGGGAGCAGTACTTC	CASSLVNRVREQYF
.	TRBJ2-7	TRBV7-9	.	TGTGCCAGCAGCCTACTCACGAGCTCCTACGAGCAGTACTTC	CASSLLTSSYEQYF
.	TRBJ2-7	TRBV29-1	.	TGCAGCGTTGAAGAGGACTCAACCTACGAGCAGTACTTC	CSVEEDSTYEQYF
.	TRBJ2-2	TRBV5-1	.	TGCGCCAGCAGCTCGGGACACGCGAACACCGGGGAGCTGTTTTTT	CASSSGHANTGELFF
.	TRBJ2-2	TRBV18	.	TGTGCCAGCTCACCTAGCGTGACGAACACCGGGGAGCTGTTTTTT	CASSPSVTNTGELFF
TRBD2	TRBJ2-5	TRBV28	.	TGTGCCAGCAGTCCGTGGGGGACTAGCGGGAGGGAAGAGACCCAGTACTTC	CASSPWGTSGREETQYF
.	TRBJ1-1	TRBV7-9	.	TGTTCCAGCAGCTTTGAGGGGGCTGAAGCTTTCTTT	CSSSFEGAEAFF
.	TRBJ1-1	TRBV29-1	once	TGCAGCGTGGAACGTATGAACACTGAAGCTTTCTTT	CSVERMNTEAFF
TRBD1	TRBJ2-7	TRBV5-1	.	TGCGCCAGCAGCTCAAACAGGGGATCGGGCTACGAGCAGTACTTC	CASSSNRGSGYEQYF
.	TRBJ1-1	TRBV6-5	.	TGTGCCAGCAGATACGGGGGGAGTTCTGAAGCTTTCTTT	CASRYGGSSEAFF
.	TRBJ1-2	TRBV5-5	few	TGTGCCAGCAGCTTGAATATGGGCGGGGGGTATGGCTACACCTTC	CASSLNMGGGYGYTF
TRBD2	TRBJ2-3	TRBV7-9	.	TGTGCCAGCAGCCCGCGCGGGACTAGCGGGGGGGCGGATACGCAGTATTTT	CASSPRGTSGGADTQYF
.	TRBJ2-1	TRBV19	.	TGTGCCAGTAGTACGACGAAGACAGGACTCACCTACAATGAGCAGTTCTTC	CASSTTKTGLTYNEQFF
.	TRBJ2-7	TRBV27	.	TGTGCCAGCCGAACTGTTGAGACCCGAACTAACGAGCAGTACTTC	CASRTVETRTNEQYF
TRBD2	TRBJ2-7	TRBV29-1	.	TGCAGCGTTGAAACTTTTGGACTAGTATACGAGCAGTACTTC	CSVETFGLVYEQYF
TRBD1	TRBJ2-7	TRBV5-6	.	TGTGCCAGCAGCTTGTTTACGGGACAGGGCCGTTCCGAGCAGTACTTC	CASSLFTGQGRSEQYF
.	TRBJ1-6	TRBV6-5	few	TGTGCCAGCAGTGCCACCGAAACACAGGGCGCCCTCCACTTT	CASSATETQGALHF
TRBD1	TRBJ1-2	TRBV6-5	.	TGTGCCAGCAGATCAACAGGGGGCGCAGGCTATGGCTACACCTTC	CASRSTGGAGYGYTF